This T cell receptor beta chain was captured in a study of tumor and adjacent non-tumor tissue in lung cancer. Notes on the study in general: Top 100 clones took a larger repertoire share in normal lung.

As regards this clonotype: Antigen specificity is unknown. One end of the junction does not line up with germline, which may come from a read error.

This sample's RNA came from whole unsorted tissue. A modified ARM-PCR protocol with three rounds of nested PCR amplified TCRbeta. Each CDR3 protein gets one entry after TCRdb re-called the multiplex PCR reads with MiXCR. The sample includes some 90,000 distinct CDR3 sequences, more than 60% seen only once; the top ten take around 16%. In germline, CDR1 is MDHEN, CDR2 SYDVKM. There are 13 residues in the CDR3. The origin of this receptor is an older man with non-small cell lung cancer. The rearrangement joins TRBV28 to TRBJ2-2; maybe TRBD2 (5 bases). The sample consisted of lung tumor tissue. The CDR3 sequence: CARSLGGAGELFF. The CDR3 nucleotides are TGTGCCAGAAGCCTGGGTGGAGCCGGGGAGCTGTTTTTC.